One and the same sample provided the 17 T cell receptor beta chains below, sequenced in a study of blood T cell repertoires in COVID-19. Data came from immunoSEQ multiplex PCR; TCRdb stores just in-frame clones and leaves some out. Of some 89,000 clones listed, about 83% are singletons. Source material: peripheral blood. Source of these receptors: a human donor in a cohort sampled during active COVID-19.

The chain is built from TRBV6-2 or TRBV6-3 and TRBJ2-2; 9 bases align to TRBD2. Germline V gene sequence: CDR1 MNHEY, CDR2 SVGEGT. The CDR3 totals 15 residues. With 4 bases clipped from V and 6 bases from J, the junction kept 6 bases outside the gene matches. The CDR3 loop is CASSLIAGAAGELFF. In DNA, the CDR3 is TGTGCCAGCAGTTTAATAGCGGGAGCGGCCGGGGAGCTGTTTTTT.

The chain links TRBV7-2 to TRBJ1-4; D may be TRBD1 (6 bases). V lost 2 bases and J lost 5, with 15 bases in between. Germline-derived CDR1 and CDR2 are SGHTA and FQGNSA. The CDR3 is 16 residues long. The chain's CDR3 is CASSLLLGAPNEKLFF. CDR3 DNA sequence: TGTGCCAGCAGCTTACTTTTGGGGGCCCCGAATGAAAAACTGTTTTTT.

The chain uses TRBV30 and TRBJ1-1; D is perhaps TRBD1 (6 bases). This CDR3 region has 12 residues. CDR1 is GTSNPN and CDR2 is SVGIG in the germline V gene (reference sequence). V lost 5 bases and J lost 7, with 14 bases in between. The CDR3 DNA reads as TGTGCCTGGTTAGGGGGATTCGTTGAAGCTTTCTTT. Amino acid sequence: CAWLGGFVEAFF.

Only a few counts were recorded for this clone. This chain uses TRBV16 with TRBJ2-7; 8 bases map to TRBD1. The V gene's germline CDR1 is KGHSY and CDR2 FQNENV. This CDR3 contains 13 residues. V dropped 4 bases and J dropped 3; count of bases not matched to a gene: 2. The CDR3 loop reads CASSPGQGYEQYF. CDR3 nucleotides: TGTGCCAGCAGCCCCGGACAGGGCTACGAGCAGTACTTC.

The CDR3 reads CASSPNRHNYGYTF. DNA for the CDR3: TGCGCCAGCAGCCCTAACAGGCATAACTATGGCTACACCTTC. The chain has TRBV4-1 and TRBJ1-2; possibly TRBD1 for D (5 bases). The ends were cut back, 4 bases at V and 1 base at J, with 10 bases in the middle. Germline CDR1 and CDR2: MGHRA and YSYEKL. The CDR3 covers 14 residues.

The V gene is TRBV3-1 (or the pseudogene TRBV3-2), the J gene TRBJ2-2, with 12 positions matching TRBD2. This CDR3 is built from 15 residues. The germline V gene has CDR1 LGHDT and CDR2 YNNKEL (reference sequence). The V gene end was trimmed by 7 bases and the J gene end by 6 bases; junction bases not matched to a gene: 6. Here the CDR3 reads CASNPSGGAPGELFF. In DNA, the CDR3 is TGTGCCAGCAATCCTAGCGGGGGGGCCCCCGGGGAGCTGTTTTTT.

V is TRBV27 and J is TRBJ2-1, with TRBD2 matching 11 bases. Germline CDR1 MNHEY, CDR2 SMNVEV (reference sequence). This CDR3 region has 15 residues. The J segment lost 4 bases and the V segment lost 6 bases, leaving 5 bases of the junction unmatched. The CDR3 reads CASRPGTSGYNEQFF. The CDR3 coding sequence is TGTGCCAGCAGACCCGGGACTAGCGGATACAATGAGCAGTTCTTC.

This sequence joins TRBV19 and TRBJ1-2, with D hard to call. The CDR3 extends over 16 amino acids. Between the trimmed V and J ends, which lost 4 bases and 0 bases, there was a span of 15 bases. In germline, CDR1 is LNHDA, CDR2 SQIVND (reference sequence). CDR3 sequence: CASSKSPTVSNYGYTF. DNA of the CDR3: TGTGCCAGTAGTAAATCCCCCACGGTATCTAACTATGGCTACACCTTC.

The rearrangement uses TRBV4-1 and TRBJ1-5; perhaps TRBD1 as D (5 bases). The germline gives CDR1 MGHRA, CDR2 YSYEKL. Deletions cut 4 bases from V and 0 bases from J, with 13 bases between. This CDR3 spans 16 amino acids. The CDR3 DNA reads TGCGCCAGCAGCCCCCTTGGGGGGAATAGCAATCAGCCCCAGCATTTT. It specifies CASSPLGGNSNQPQHF.

The chain carries TRBV29-1 and TRBJ2-7; D possibly corresponds to TRBD1 (5 bases). V dropped 6 bases and J dropped 4 bases, with 13 bases sitting between them. From germline, CDR1 is SQVTM and CDR2 ANQGSEA. The CDR3 spans 12 residues. The CDR3, as DNA: TGCAGCGTAGATACCACAGGATACGAGCAGTACTTC. Protein sequence: CSVDTTGYEQYF.

The genes are TRBV7-8 and TRBJ1-2; no clear D gene. V was clipped by 2 bases and J by 4 bases, with 11 bases between them. The CDR3 spans 14 residues. Germline CDR1 and CDR2: SGHVS and FQNEAQ. DNA for the CDR3: TGTGCCAGCAGCTTACCTGGAGAGGGCTATGGCTACACCTTC. Encoded protein: CASSLPGEGYGYTF. The whole variable domain, remainder taken from reference TRBV7-8 and TRBJ1-2, is GAGVSQSPRYKVAKRGQDVALRCDPISGHVSLFWYQQALGQGPEFLTYFQNEAQLDKSGLPSDRFFAERPEGSVSTLKIQRTQQEDSAVYLCASSLPGEGYGYTFGSGTRLTVV.

This sequence joins TRBV7-2 and TRBJ1-1; D is possibly TRBD1 (5 bases). CDR3 length: 15 amino acids. V lost 1 base, J lost 2 bases, and 11 bases lay in between. Germline-derived CDR1 and CDR2 are SGHTA and FQGNSA. CDR3 amino acids: CASSLDQGANTEAFF. CDR3 sequence (DNA): TGTGCCAGCAGCTTAGACCAGGGCGCCAACACTGAAGCTTTCTTT.

The chain recombines TRBV11-2 with TRBJ2-7; possibly TRBD2 for D (6 bases). Germline-derived CDR1 and CDR2 are SGHAT and FQNNGV. This CDR3 contains 15 residues. The germline V and J ends were trimmed by 1 base and 3 bases, with 13 bases remaining between them. DNA for the CDR3: TGTGCCAGCAGCTTAGGGGAGTCCGGGGGCTACGAGCAGTACTTC. Protein product: CASSLGESGGYEQYF.

This chain links TRBV5-6 with TRBJ2-7; D is undetermined. The CDR3 covers 12 residues. V lost 3 bases and J 4 bases, leaving 8 bases between the germline ends. Germline V gene data show CDR1 as SGHDT and CDR2 as YYEEEE. This CDR3 reads CASSSRLYEQYF. The CDR3 DNA sequence: TGTGCCAGCAGCTCGAGATTATACGAGCAGTACTTC. Using reference TRBV5-6 and TRBJ2-7 for the parts outside the CDR3, the full variable domain is DAGVTQSPTHLIKTRGQQVTLRCSPKSGHDTVSWYQQALGQGPQFIFQYYEEEERQRGNFPDRFSGHQFPNYSSELNVNALLLGDSALYLCASSSRLYEQYFGPGTRLTVT.

The chain is built from TRBV5-5 and TRBJ2-7; D call uncertain. Germline CDR1 and CDR2: SGHKS and YYEKEE (reference sequence). The V end was cut by 2 bases, the J end by 4 bases, with 7 bases between. The CDR3 loop spans 12 amino acids. CDR3 sequence: CASSLVGYEQYF. CDR3 in DNA: TGTGCCAGCAGCTTAGTCGGTTACGAGCAGTACTTC.

This rearrangement joins TRBV6-5 to TRBJ2-3; 8 nucleotides line up with TRBD2. The J segment lost 0 bases and the V segment lost 7 bases, leaving 6 bases of the junction unmatched. CDR1 is MNHEY and CDR2 is SVGAGI in the germline V gene. CDR3 length: 15 residues. This CDR3 reads CASTTRGGSTDTQYF. For the CDR3, the DNA is TGTGCCAGCACCACCCGGGGGGGTAGCACAGATACGCAGTATTTT.

The CDR3 is CASSQEVLQGRGNEQFF. As DNA, the CDR3 is TGTGCCAGCAGCCAAGAGGTCCTTCAGGGCCGAGGAAATGAGCAGTTCTTC. V is TRBV3-1 (or the pseudogene TRBV3-2) and J is TRBJ2-1, with D possibly TRBD1 on 5 matching bases. The V end lost 0 bases, the J end lost 7 bases, and 19 bases lay between the germline ends. Germline assignment: CDR1 LGHDT and CDR2 YNNKEL (reference sequence). This CDR3 has 17 amino acids.